The 19 T cell receptor beta chains reported below all come from one sample, sequenced in a study of T cell responses to AZD1222 COVID-19 vaccine. Data came from immunoSEQ multiplex PCR; TCRdb stores just in-frame clones and leaves some out. The sample includes around 130,000 clones, about 93% of them seen just once. The specimen comprised peripheral blood, sampled on day 0 of AZD1222 vaccination. Source of these receptors: an adult in good health.

This chain links TRBV6-1 with TRBJ2-7; 7 nucleotides agree with TRBD2. This CDR3 has 15 amino acids. V lost 0 bases to trimming and J lost 4 bases; unmatched junction nucleotides: 6. The germline CDR1 and CDR2 sequences are MNHNS and SASEGT. The CDR3: CASSEAPGGYYEQYF. Written as DNA, the CDR3 is TGTGCCAGCAGTGAAGCCCCCGGGGGGTATTACGAGCAGTACTTC.

This rearrangement joins TRBV27 to TRBJ1-1, with TRBD1 identical over 11 bases. This CDR3 spans 19 amino acids. The germline CDR1 and CDR2 sequences are MNHEY and SMNVEV (reference sequence). The V and J ends lost 5 bases and 4 bases, in that order; junction bases with no gene match: 18. This CDR3 is CASSLLIRTGGFKGTEAFF. In DNA form, the CDR3 reads TGTGCCAGCAGTCTGCTGATCCGGACAGGGGGCTTTAAGGGCACTGAAGCTTTCTTT.

The V and J genes are TRBV5-1 and TRBJ1-2; 11 positions match TRBD1. The CDR3 totals 15 residues. CDR1 is SGHRS, CDR2 YFSETQ, per germline. J lost 7 bases, V lost 3 bases, and 8 bases had no gene match. CDR3 in amino acids: CASSSRDRGRGGYTF. The CDR3, as DNA: TGCGCCAGCAGCTCCCGGGACAGGGGGAGAGGTGGCTACACCTTC.

The sample holds a few counts of this clone. The V gene is TRBV6-5, the J gene TRBJ1-2; 8 nucleotides line up with TRBD1. V was pared by 8 bases and J by 4 bases, with 6 bases of the junction left unmatched. Germline V CDR1 and CDR2: MNHEY, SVGAGI. This CDR3 has 13 amino acids. Here the CDR3 reads CASERQGSYGYTF. The DNA for the CDR3 is TGTGCCAGCGAGAGACAGGGGAGCTATGGCTACACCTTC.

The chain has TRBV5-5 and TRBJ1-5, with D unclear. Germline CDR1 is SGHKS and CDR2 is YYEKEE (reference sequence). V shed 2 bases and J shed 0 bases, with 6 bases lying between them. This CDR3 comprises 14 residues. The CDR3 spells CASSFLDSNQPQHF. CDR3 coding DNA: TGTGCCAGCAGCTTTCTAGATAGCAATCAGCCCCAGCATTTT.

V usage is TRBV10-2 and J usage is TRBJ2-2; 10 bases line up with TRBD1. CDR1 is WSHSY, CDR2 SAAADI, per germline. CDR3 length: 13 residues. The J segment lost 7 bases and the V segment lost 7 bases, leaving 3 bases of the junction unmatched. CDR3 residues: CASKTGGYGELFF. CDR3 sequence (DNA): TGCGCCAGCAAGACAGGGGGCTACGGGGAGCTGTTTTTT.

The V gene is TRBV6-2 or TRBV6-3, the J gene TRBJ2-2, with unresolved D. Germline loops: CDR1 MNHEY, CDR2 SVGEGT. V was clipped by 4 bases and J by 5 bases, with 5 bases between them. CDR3 size: 12 residues. CDR3 coding DNA: TGTGCCAGCAGTTTTGGGACCGGGGAGCTGTTTTTT. This gives the protein CASSFGTGELFF.

The V and J genes are TRBV6-5 and TRBJ2-7, with 8 bases matching TRBD1. The germline V gene encodes CDR1 MNHEY and CDR2 SVGAGI. The length of the CDR3 is 14 residues. V lost 7 bases, J lost 0 bases, and 5 bases stayed unmatched. CDR3 DNA: TGTGCCAGCATGCCGGGACAGGCCTCCTACGAGCAGTACTTC. Its protein is CASMPGQASYEQYF.

The rearrangement joins TRBV2 to TRBJ2-1; TRBD2 matches at 10 bases. Germline V CDR1 and CDR2: SNHLY, FYNNEI. CDR3 length equals 14 residues. V shed 4 bases, J shed 10 bases, and the junction held 7 bases outside the gene matches. The CDR3 sequence: CASSASGGAREQFF. In DNA, the CDR3 is TGTGCCAGCAGTGCCAGCGGGGGGGCCAGGGAGCAGTTCTTC.

The CDR3 DNA reads as TGTGCCATCAGTGAGTCGAGGACGGGTTCCTACGAGCAGTACTTC. Amino acid sequence: CAISESRTGSYEQYF. The rearrangement links TRBV10-3 to TRBJ2-7; D not certain. From germline, CDR1 is ENHRY and CDR2 SYGVKD. The V end lost 0 bases, the J end lost 1 base, and 10 bases lay between the germline ends. The CDR3 extends over 15 amino acids.

The rearrangement links TRBV10-3 to TRBJ1-2, with D uncertain. CDR3 length: 13 amino acids. Germline loops: CDR1 ENHRY, CDR2 SYGVKD. The V gene lost 0 bases and the J gene lost 3 bases, with 5 bases spanning the gap. CDR3 bases: TGTGCCATCAGTGAGTCAACGGACTATGGCTACACCTTC. Translating it yields CAISESTDYGYTF.

The chain joins TRBV19 to TRBJ1-3, with D tentatively TRBD1 (5 bases). Trimming shortened V by 9 bases and J by 0 bases, and 9 bases separated the two germline ends. CDR1 and CDR2 from the germline V gene are LNHDA and SQIVND (reference sequence). The CDR3 totals 13 residues. CDR3 bases: TGTGCCAGCCAAGGGGTCTCTGGAAACACCATATATTTT. Its translation is CASQGVSGNTIYF.

This chain connects TRBV6-5 to TRBJ2-7; 8 nucleotides agree with TRBD1. This CDR3 is built from 15 residues. In germline, CDR1 is MNHEY, CDR2 SVGAGI. Trimming at V came to 6 bases and at J to 2 bases, leaving 9 bases not matched to a gene. The CDR3 spells CASSLNDRGPYEQYF. The CDR3 DNA follows: TGTGCCAGCAGCCTCAATGACAGGGGACCCTACGAGCAGTACTTC.

V is TRBV18 and J is TRBJ2-7; D is perhaps TRBD1 (5 bases). V lost 4 bases, J lost 4 bases, and 14 bases lay in between. CDR1 KGHSH and CDR2 LQKENI come from the germline V gene. This CDR3 has 14 residues. In DNA, the CDR3 is TGTGCCAGCTCACGTCGGCAGGGCCTTTACGAGCAGTACTTC. Protein: CASSRRQGLYEQYF.

V is TRBV20-1 and J is TRBJ1-4; possibly TRBD1 for D (5 bases). The germline V gene has CDR1 DFQATT and CDR2 SNEGSKA (reference sequence). The V gene lost 3 bases and the J gene lost 7 bases, with 18 bases spanning the gap. This CDR3 comprises 15 residues. CDR3 nucleotides: TGCAGTGCTAGTTCCCCGACAGTCAGCAGTGAAAAACTGTTTTTT. Its translation is CSASSPTVSSEKLFF.

The chain joins TRBV7-2 to TRBJ2-3; no reliable D call. V dropped 0 bases and J dropped 5 bases, with 6 bases sitting between them. The CDR3 has 13 amino acids. Germline V gives CDR1 SGHTA, CDR2 FQGNSA. Written as DNA, the CDR3 is TGTGCCAGCAGCTTAGCGGGTGAAGATACGCAGTATTTT. It encodes CASSLAGEDTQYF.

The chain carries TRBV12-5 and TRBJ1-5; D is uncertain. This CDR3 is 14 amino acids long. Germline CDR1 LGHNT, CDR2 FRNRAP. Trimming took 1 base from V and 0 from J, leaving 4 bases between them. CDR3: CASGLGHSNQPQHF. For the CDR3, the DNA is TGTGCTAGTGGTTTGGGCCATAGCAATCAGCCCCAGCATTTT.

The chain employs TRBV6-5 and TRBJ1-1; tentative D call: TRBD1 (5 bases). Germline-derived CDR1 and CDR2 are MNHEY and SVGAGI. V shed 6 bases and J shed 6 bases, with 14 bases lying between them. The CDR3 has 13 amino acids. The CDR3 region is CASRPTEGPEAFF. The CDR3, as DNA: TGTGCCAGCAGACCTACAGAGGGACCTGAAGCTTTCTTT.

V usage is TRBV5-4 and J usage is TRBJ1-2, with D possibly matching TRBD1 (6 bases). In germline, CDR1 is SGHNT, CDR2 YYREEE (reference sequence). The CDR3 totals 16 residues. Deletions cut 2 bases from V and 5 bases from J, with 19 bases between. The CDR3: CASSLGGGLSGYGYTF. CDR3 DNA: TGTGCCAGCAGCTTAGGCGGGGGCCTCTCGGGGTATGGCTACACCTTC.